These 3 T cell receptor beta chains were all obtained from the same sample, sequenced in a study of molecular identifiers for immune sequencing clone quantification. In TCRdb, the PCR reads were re-called with MiXCR into one record per CDR3 protein. The sample lists under 350,000 distinct CDR3 sequences; roughly a quarter were seen once. Sequenced material: naive CD8+ T cells from blood, with Jurkat cell RNA spiked in. The subset here: FACS-sorted CD8+CD4-CCR7+CD45RA+ naive T cells. The receptors derive from a human donor in good health. Some libraries in this study had Jurkat cell RNA spiked in.

This chain uses TRBV4-3 with TRBJ2-1; tentatively, D is TRBD2 (5 bases). Trimming removed 4 bases at V and 7 bases at J, with 17 bases between. The CDR3 sequence is 15 residues long. CDR1 LGHNA and CDR2 YSLEER come from the germline V gene. The CDR3 nucleotides are TGCGCCAGCAGCCGAGAACTAGACTGGAGGAATGAGCAGTTCTTC. Translation gives CASSRELDWRNEQFF.

This chain joins TRBV12-3 or TRBV12-4 and TRBJ2-1; D is possibly TRBD2 (5 bases). The CDR3 runs to 15 residues. The V gene lost 3 bases and the J gene lost 2 bases, with 11 bases spanning the gap. The CDR3 bases are TGTGCCAGCAGTTTGGAGGTGGGCCCCTACAATGAGCAGTTCTTC. Amino acids: CASSLEVGPYNEQFF.

The rearrangement uses TRBV7-2 and TRBJ2-1; D is perhaps TRBD1 or TRBD2 (5 bases each). CDR3 length: 17 residues. With 4 bases removed from V and 7 bases from J, the gap between germline ends came to 23 bases. Germline values: CDR1 SGHTA, CDR2 FQGNSA. Here the CDR3 reads CASSSSTGTVYTNEQFF. CDR3 DNA sequence: TGTGCCAGCAGCTCCTCGACCGGGACGGTCTACACGAATGAGCAGTTCTTC.